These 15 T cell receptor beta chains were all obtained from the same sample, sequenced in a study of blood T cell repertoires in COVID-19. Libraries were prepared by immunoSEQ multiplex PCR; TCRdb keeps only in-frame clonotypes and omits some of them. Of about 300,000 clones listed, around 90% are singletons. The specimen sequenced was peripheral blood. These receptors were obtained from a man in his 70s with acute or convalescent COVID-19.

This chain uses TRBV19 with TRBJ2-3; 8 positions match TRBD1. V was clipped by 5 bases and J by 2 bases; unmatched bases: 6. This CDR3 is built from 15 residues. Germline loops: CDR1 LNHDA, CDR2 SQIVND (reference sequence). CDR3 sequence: CASSPTGGTTDTQYF. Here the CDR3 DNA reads TGTGCCAGTAGTCCTACAGGGGGTACCACAGATACGCAGTATTTT.

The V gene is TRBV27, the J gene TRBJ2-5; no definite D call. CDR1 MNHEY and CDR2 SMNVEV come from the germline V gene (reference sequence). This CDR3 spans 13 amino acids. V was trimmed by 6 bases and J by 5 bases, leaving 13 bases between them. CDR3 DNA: TGTGCCAGCAGCCTTATGCGTCATGAGACCCAGTACTTC. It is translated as CASSLMRHETQYF.

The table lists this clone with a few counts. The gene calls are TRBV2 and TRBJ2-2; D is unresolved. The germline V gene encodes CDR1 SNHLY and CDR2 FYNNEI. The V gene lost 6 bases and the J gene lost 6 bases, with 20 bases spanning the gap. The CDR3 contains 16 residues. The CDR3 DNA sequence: TGTGCCAGCAGCCCCGGTCAGGATTATCGACCCGGGGAGCTGTTTTTT. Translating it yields CASSPGQDYRPGELFF.

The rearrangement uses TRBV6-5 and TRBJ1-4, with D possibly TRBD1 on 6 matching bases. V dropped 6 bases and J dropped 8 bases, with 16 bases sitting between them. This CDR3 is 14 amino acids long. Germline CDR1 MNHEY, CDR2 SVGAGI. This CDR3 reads CASSQTGIIEKLFF. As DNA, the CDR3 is TGTGCCAGCAGCCAAACAGGGATAATCGAAAAACTGTTTTTT.

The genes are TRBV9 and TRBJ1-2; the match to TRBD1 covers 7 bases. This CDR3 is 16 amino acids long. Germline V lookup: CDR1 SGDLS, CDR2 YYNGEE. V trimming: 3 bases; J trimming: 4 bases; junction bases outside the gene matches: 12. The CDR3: CASSDVMRQGTYGYTF. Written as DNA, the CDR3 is TGTGCCAGCAGCGATGTTATGAGACAGGGTACCTATGGCTACACCTTC. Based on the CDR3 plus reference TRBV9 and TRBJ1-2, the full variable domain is DSGVTQTPKHLITATGQRVTLRCSPRSGDLSVYWYQQSLDQGLQFLIQYYNGEERAKGNILERFSAQQFPDLHSELNLSSLELGDSALYFCASSDVMRQGTYGYTFGSGTRLTVV.

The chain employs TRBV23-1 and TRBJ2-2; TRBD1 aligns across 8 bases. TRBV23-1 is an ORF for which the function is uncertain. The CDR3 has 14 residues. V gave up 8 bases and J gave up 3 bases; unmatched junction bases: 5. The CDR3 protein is CASRDRGDTGELFF. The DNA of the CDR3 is TGCGCCAGCCGCGACAGGGGCGACACCGGGGAGCTGTTTTTT.

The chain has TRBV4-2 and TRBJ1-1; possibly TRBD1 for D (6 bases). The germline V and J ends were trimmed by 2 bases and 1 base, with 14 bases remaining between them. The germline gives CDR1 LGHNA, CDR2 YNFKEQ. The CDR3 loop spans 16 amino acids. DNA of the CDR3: TGTGCCAGCAGCCAAACGACAGGTATCGAGAACACTGAAGCTTTCTTT. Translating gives CASSQTTGIENTEAFF.

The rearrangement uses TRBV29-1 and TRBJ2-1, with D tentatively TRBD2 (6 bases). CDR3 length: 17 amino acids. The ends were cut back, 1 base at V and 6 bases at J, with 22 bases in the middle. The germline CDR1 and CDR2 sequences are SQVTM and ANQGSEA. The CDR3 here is CSVEGLAGRKSGNEQFF. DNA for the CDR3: TGCAGCGTTGAAGGGTTGGCGGGACGGAAGTCCGGCAATGAGCAGTTCTTC.

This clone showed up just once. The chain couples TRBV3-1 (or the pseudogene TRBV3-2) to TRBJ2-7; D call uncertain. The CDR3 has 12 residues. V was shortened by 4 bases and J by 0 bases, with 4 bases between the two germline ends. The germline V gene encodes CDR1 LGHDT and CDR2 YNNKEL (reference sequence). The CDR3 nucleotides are TGTGCCAGCAGCCGTCTCTCCTACGAGCAGTACTTC. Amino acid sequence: CASSRLSYEQYF.

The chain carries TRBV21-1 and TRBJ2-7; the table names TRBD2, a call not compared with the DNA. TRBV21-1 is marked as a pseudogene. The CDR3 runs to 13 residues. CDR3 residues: CASKRLVSYEQYF. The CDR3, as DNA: TGTGCCAGCAAGAGACTAGTCTCCTACGAGCAGTACTTC.

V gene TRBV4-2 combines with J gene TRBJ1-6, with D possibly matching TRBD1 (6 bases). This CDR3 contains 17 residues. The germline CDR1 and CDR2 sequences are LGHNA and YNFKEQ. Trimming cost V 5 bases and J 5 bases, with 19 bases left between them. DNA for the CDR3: TGTGCCAGCAGCTATCGGTCGGGGGGGCGGGATAATTCACCCCTCCACTTT. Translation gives CASSYRSGGRDNSPLHF.

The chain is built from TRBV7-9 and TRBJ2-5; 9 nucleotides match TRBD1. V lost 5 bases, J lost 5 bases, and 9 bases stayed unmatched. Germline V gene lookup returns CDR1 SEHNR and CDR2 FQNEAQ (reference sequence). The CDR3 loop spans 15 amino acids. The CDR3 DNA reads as TGTGCCAGCAGCCCGGGACAGGGTGTAGGGGAGACCCAGTACTTC. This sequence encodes CASSPGQGVGETQYF.

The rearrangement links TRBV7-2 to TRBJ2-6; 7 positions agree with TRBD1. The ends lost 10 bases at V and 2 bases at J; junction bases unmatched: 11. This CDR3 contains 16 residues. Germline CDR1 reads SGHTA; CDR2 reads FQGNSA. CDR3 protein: CATSTGQATGANVLTF. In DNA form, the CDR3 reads TGTGCCACTTCGACAGGGCAAGCGACTGGGGCCAACGTCCTGACTTTC. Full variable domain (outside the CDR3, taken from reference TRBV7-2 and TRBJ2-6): GAGVSQSPSNKVTEKGKDVELRCDPISGHTALYWYRQSLGQGLEFLIYFQGNSAPDKSGLPSDRFSAERTGGSVSTLTIQRTQQEDSAVYLCATSTGQATGANVLTFGAGSRLTVL.

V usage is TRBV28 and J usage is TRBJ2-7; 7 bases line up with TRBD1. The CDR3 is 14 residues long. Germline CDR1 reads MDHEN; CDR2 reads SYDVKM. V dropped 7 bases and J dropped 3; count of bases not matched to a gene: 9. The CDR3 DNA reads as TGTGCCAGCACCCCTGGACAGGTGATCTACGAGCAGTACTTC. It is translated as CASTPGQVIYEQYF.

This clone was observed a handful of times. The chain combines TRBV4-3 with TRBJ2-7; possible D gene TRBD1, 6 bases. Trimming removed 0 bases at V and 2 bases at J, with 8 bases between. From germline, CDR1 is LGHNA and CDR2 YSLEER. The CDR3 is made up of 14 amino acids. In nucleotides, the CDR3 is TGCGCCAGCAGCCAAGATAACAGGGCCTACGAGCAGTACTTC. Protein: CASSQDNRAYEQYF.